The 28 T cell receptor beta chains below were found in one sample sequenced in a study of shared clonotypes between healthy human individuals. Libraries were prepared by immunoSEQ multiplex PCR; TCRdb keeps only in-frame clonotypes and omits some of them. This sample yields millions of clones, of which 85% to 95% are seen a single time; under 0.15% belongs to the top ten. The sequencing sample was made of naive CD4+ T cells sorted from blood. Sample subset: CD45RA+ positively selected. All receptors derive from a man in his late teens or twenties in good health.

In its sample, this clone was seen many times. The rearrangement links TRBV7-2 to TRBJ1-2; D gene unclear. Germline values: CDR1 SGHTA, CDR2 FQGNSA. This CDR3 region has 14 residues. V dropped 6 bases and J dropped 1 base, with 12 bases sitting between them. Here the CDR3 reads CASSTLIGNYGYTF. CDR3 sequence (DNA): TGTGCCAGCAGTACTCTCATTGGTAACTATGGCTACACCTTC.

The chain carries TRBV15 and TRBJ1-2, with D unresolved. In germline, CDR1 is LNHNV, CDR2 YYDKDF (reference sequence). This CDR3 region has 13 residues. The V and J ends lost 4 bases and 7 bases respectively, with 13 bases between them. CDR3 nucleotides: TGTGCCACCAGCAAGTGGGGTACGGTTGGCTACACCTTC. Residues: CATSKWGTVGYTF.

V and J are TRBV5-1 and TRBJ2-7, with TRBD1 as a possible D gene (6 bases). The CDR3 loop spans 14 amino acids. Germline V gene sequence: CDR1 SGHRS, CDR2 YFSETQ. V lost 3 bases, J lost 2 bases, and 12 bases lay in between. This CDR3 is CASSWGTPPYEQYF. The CDR3, as DNA: TGCGCCAGCAGCTGGGGGACACCTCCCTACGAGCAGTACTTC.

This clone was detected once. The chain employs TRBV5-4 and TRBJ1-2; D gene ambiguous. The CDR3 spans 16 residues. The germline V gene encodes CDR1 SGHNT and CDR2 YYREEE (reference sequence). Trimming left V 3 bases short and J 4 bases short, with 19 bases between. The CDR3 loop is CASSWELRSDPYGYTF. CDR3 DNA: TGTGCCAGCAGCTGGGAGTTGAGATCGGATCCCTATGGCTACACCTTC.

This chain uses TRBV27 with TRBJ1-6; D remains ambiguous. Per germline, CDR1 MNHEY and CDR2 SMNVEV (reference sequence). The CDR3 extends over 17 amino acids. The V and J ends lost 3 bases and 0 bases respectively, with 12 bases between them. CDR3 DNA sequence: TGTGCCAGCAGTTTTCGGCAGGAGAGCTCCTATAATTCACCCCTCCACTTT. Amino acid sequence: CASSFRQESSYNSPLHF.

The chain couples TRBV5-1 to TRBJ2-2; possibly TRBD1 for D (6 bases). The CDR3 length is 15 residues. CDR1 SGHRS and CDR2 YFSETQ come from the germline V gene. Trimming removed 0 bases at V and 11 bases at J, with 17 bases between. The CDR3 loop reads CASSLVSPTRGELFF. The DNA for the CDR3 is TGCGCCAGCAGCTTGGTCAGCCCGACCAGGGGAGAGCTGTTTTTT.

V gene TRBV11-2 combines with J gene TRBJ2-2, with D uncertain. Trimming took 4 bases from V and 3 from J, leaving 9 bases between them. Germline CDR1 reads SGHAT; CDR2 reads FQNNGV. The CDR3 is 14 residues long. CDR3 coding DNA: TGTGCCAGCAGCTCTGGGGTGGACACCGGGGAGCTGTTTTTT. It translates to CASSSGVDTGELFF.

This clone has a handful of counts. The sample holds other DNA sequences that translate to the same CDR3. This rearrangement joins TRBV2 to TRBJ2-2; D gene unclear. The germline V and J ends were trimmed by 3 bases and 5 bases, with 1 base remaining between them. Germline V gene data show CDR1 as SNHLY and CDR2 as FYNNEI. This CDR3 has 11 residues. Here the CDR3 reads CASSETGELFF. The CDR3 region has the DNA TGTGCCAGCAGTGAGACCGGGGAGCTGTTTTTT.

The rearrangement links TRBV10-3 to TRBJ1-1, with 8 bases that match TRBD1. CDR1 ENHRY and CDR2 SYGVKD come from the germline V gene. Trimming cost V 11 bases and J 1 base; bases outside gene matches: 18. This CDR3 region has 17 residues. CDR3 nucleotide sequence: TGTGCCTCTTTAGGGAGGCAGGGGGCACTTAAGAACACTGAAGCTTTCTTT. Amino acid sequence: CASLGRQGALKNTEAFF.

The table lists this clone with a few counts. V usage is TRBV5-1 and J usage is TRBJ1-5, with D uncertain. The CDR3 totals 13 residues. Looked up from germline, CDR1 is SGHRS and CDR2 is YFSETQ. The ends were cut back, 1 base at V and 3 bases at J, with 5 bases in the middle. CDR3 residues: CASSLTINQPQHF. The CDR3 DNA sequence: TGCGCCAGCAGCTTGACGATCAATCAGCCCCAGCATTTT.

Comment on this clone: Other DNA sequences of this sample code for an identical CDR3. V usage is TRBV20-1 and J usage is TRBJ2-1; D is unresolved. V was cut by 6 bases and J by 3 bases, with 6 bases left in between. There are 11 residues in the CDR3. Germline CDR1 DFQATT, CDR2 SNEGSKA (reference sequence). The CDR3 region has the DNA TGCAGTGCCGCCGACTACAATGAGCAGTTCTTC. Its protein product is CSAADYNEQFF.

In its sample, this clone was seen once. The rearrangement joins TRBV30 to TRBJ1-5; D remains ambiguous. The CDR3 is 14 amino acids. The V end was cut by 0 bases, the J end by 4 bases, with 10 bases between. The germline V gene has CDR1 GTSNPN and CDR2 SVGIG (reference sequence). CDR3 sequence reads: CAWSVLGLNQPQHF. The CDR3 DNA reads TGTGCCTGGAGTGTACTCGGACTTAATCAGCCCCAGCATTTT.

This clone was counted a single time. This CDR3 is also generated by other DNA sequences in the sample. The chain employs TRBV7-9 and TRBJ2-5, with D uncertain. V gave up 1 base and J gave up 2 bases, with 8 bases separating them. CDR1 is SEHNR, CDR2 FQNEAQ, per germline (reference sequence). This CDR3 spans 14 amino acids. CDR3 DNA sequence: TGTGCCAGCAGCTTAGGGTCAGAACAAGAGACCCAGTACTTC. This encodes CASSLGSEQETQYF.

Concerning this clone: The junction shows a germline mismatch at one end, possibly a read error. Other DNA sequences of this sample code for an identical CDR3. The V and J genes are TRBV7-7 and TRBJ2-1, with TRBD2 identical over 10 bases. The germline V gene encodes CDR1 SSHAT and CDR2 FNYEAQ (reference sequence). CDR3 length equals 15 residues. In nucleotides, the CDR3 is TGTGCTAGCAGCTTAGGCCTAGCGGGAGACAATGAGCAGTTCTTC. Residues: CASSLGLAGDNEQFF.

The genes are TRBV7-9 and TRBJ2-1, with D unresolved. Trimming cost V 4 bases and J 7 bases, with 14 bases left between them. Germline assignment: CDR1 SEHNR and CDR2 FQNEAQ (reference sequence). The CDR3 is made up of 14 amino acids. The CDR3 region is CASSSYRGRNEQFF. For the CDR3, the DNA is TGTGCCAGCAGCTCCTACCGAGGCAGGAATGAGCAGTTCTTC.

The chain carries TRBV18 and TRBJ1-5; 8 bases are a match to TRBD1. CDR3 length: 16 amino acids. The V gene's germline CDR1 is KGHSH and CDR2 LQKENI. V trimming: 2 bases; J trimming: 7 bases; junction bases outside the gene matches: 10. As DNA, the CDR3 is TGTGCCAGCTCACCAACGAACGGACAGGGTGGCCAGCCCCAGCATTTT. This gives the protein CASSPTNGQGGQPQHF. Supplemented by reference TRBV18 and TRBJ1-5, the full variable domain reads NAGVMQNPRHLVRRRGQEARLRCSPMKGHSHVYWYRQLPEEGLKFMVYLQKENIIDESGMPKERFSAEFPKEGPSILRIQQVVRGDSAAYFCASSPTNGQGGQPQHFGDGTRLSIL.

This chain connects TRBV15 to TRBJ2-5; D ambiguous. Per the germline V gene, CDR1 is LNHNV and CDR2 is YYDKDF (reference sequence). The CDR3 is 13 residues long. The V gene lost 0 bases and the J gene lost 5 bases, with 7 bases spanning the gap. The CDR3: CATSRDPRETQYF. CDR3 nucleotide sequence: TGTGCCACCAGCAGAGATCCAAGGGAGACCCAGTACTTC.

In DNA, the CDR3 is TGTGCCAGCAGTCCCGACAGAAGAGAGCAGTACTTC. It yields the protein CASSPDRREQYF. V is TRBV6-5 and J is TRBJ2-7; TRBD1 is a possible D gene (5 bases). V was pared by 5 bases and J by 7 bases, with 12 bases between. CDR1 is MNHEY, CDR2 SVGAGI, per germline. The CDR3 spans 12 residues.

The chain is built from TRBV5-8 and TRBJ1-2, with D perhaps TRBD1 (5 bases). Per germline, CDR1 SGHTS and CDR2 YDEGEE. CDR3 length: 15 residues. V lost 4 bases and J lost 0, with 13 bases in between. The CDR3 DNA is TGTGCCAGCAGCGTAACAGGCATTGCTAACTATGGCTACACCTTC. Its translation is CASSVTGIANYGYTF.

V and J are TRBV6-6 and TRBJ1-3; TRBD1 might be the D (6 bases). V was shortened by 5 bases and J by 0 bases, with 8 bases between the two germline ends. The CDR3 contains 14 residues. CDR1 and CDR2 (germline): MNHNY, SVGAGI (reference sequence). This CDR3 is CASSLTGSGNTIYF. CDR3 coding DNA: TGTGCCAGCAGTCTGACAGGCTCTGGAAACACCATATATTTT.

The chain recombines TRBV10-3 with TRBJ1-5, with D possibly being TRBD1 (6 bases). There are 13 residues in the CDR3. Germline V CDR1 and CDR2: ENHRY, SYGVKD. Trimming removed 6 bases from V and 5 bases from J, with 11 bases in between. The CDR3 sequence: CAIRAGDYQPQHF. CDR3 DNA: TGTGCCATCAGGGCAGGGGATTATCAGCCCCAGCATTTT.

The chain employs TRBV14 and TRBJ1-4; D gene uncertain. The germline V gene encodes CDR1 SGHDN and CDR2 FVKESK. The CDR3 runs 12 residues. V was clipped by 4 bases and J by 12 bases, with 12 bases between them. CDR3 nucleotide sequence: TGTGCCAGCAGCCCTAGCGTTGGTGAACTGTTTTTT. Protein sequence: CASSPSVGELFF.

CDR3 in amino acids: CASSVGGYSYEQYF. DNA for the CDR3: TGTGCCAGCAGCGTAGGTGGTTACTCCTACGAGCAGTACTTC. V gene TRBV9 combines with J gene TRBJ2-7; no firm D call. With 0 bases removed from V and 0 bases from J, the gap between germline ends came to 7 bases. Germline CDR1 and CDR2: SGDLS and YYNGEE. This CDR3 comprises 14 residues.

In this sample, this clone turned up once. V usage is TRBV2 and J usage is TRBJ2-3, with 7 positions matching TRBD1. The germline CDR1 and CDR2 sequences are SNHLY and FYNNEI. The junction had 13 bases not matched to a gene; V was cut back by 5 bases and J by 2 bases. The CDR3 has 17 residues. The CDR3 loop is CASSRQGVDVYTDTQYF. CDR3 DNA sequence: TGTGCCAGCAGTCGACAGGGAGTAGATGTCTACACAGATACGCAGTATTTT.

The V gene is TRBV12-5, the J gene TRBJ2-7, with TRBD2 identical over 15 bases. Trimming removed 2 bases from V and 2 bases from J; junction bases left unmatched: 13. CDR1 LGHNT and CDR2 FRNRAP come from the germline V gene. CDR3 size: 20 residues. CDR3 coding DNA: TGTGCTAGTGGTTTGCCCCCGGGACTAGCGGGAGGACATGTCCCCTACGAGCAGTACTTC. It encodes CASGLPPGLAGGHVPYEQYF.

In regard to this clone: In the same sample, other DNA sequences code for this CDR3. The chain's CDR3 is CASSFGQSYNEQFF. DNA of the CDR3: TGCGCCAGCAGCTTTGGGCAGTCCTACAATGAGCAGTTCTTC. The gene calls are TRBV5-1 and TRBJ2-1; D not resolved. V was clipped by 2 bases and J by 1 base, with 7 bases between them. The CDR3 totals 14 residues. The germline gives CDR1 SGHRS, CDR2 YFSETQ.

The V gene is TRBV28, the J gene TRBJ1-6, with a possible D match to TRBD1 (5 bases). The length of the CDR3 is 15 residues. Germline assignment: CDR1 MDHEN and CDR2 SYDVKM. Deletions cut 8 bases from V and 2 bases from J, with 13 bases between. The chain's CDR3 is CASDSGRTYNSPLHF. Here the CDR3 DNA reads TGTGCCAGCGATTCAGGGAGAACCTATAATTCACCCCTCCACTTT. The complete variable domain, with remaining parts taken from reference TRBV28 and TRBJ1-6, reads DVKVTQSSRYLVKRTGEKVFLECVQDMDHENMFWYRQDPGLGLRLIYFSYDVKMKEKGDIPEGYSVSREKKERFSLILESASTNQTSMYLCASDSGRTYNSPLHFGNGTRLTVT.

This chain's CDR3 is CASSGRGEGDTQYF. The CDR3 DNA follows: TGTGCCAGCAGTGGGCGGGGGGAAGGAGATACGCAGTATTTT. The chain links TRBV5-6 to TRBJ2-3, with 8 bases identical to TRBD2. Trimming at V came to 5 bases and at J to 5 bases, leaving 7 bases not matched to a gene. CDR3 length equals 14 residues. Looked up from germline, CDR1 is SGHDT and CDR2 is YYEEEE.